These T cell receptor beta chains were read from a single sample in a study of T-cell memory formation after mild COVID-19. MiXCR was run by TCRdb on the 5' RACE reads, yielding one entry per CDR3 protein. The data show around 210,000 distinct CDR3 sequences, about 9.2% seen once. Sequencing input: PBMCs or a T cell subset sorted from them (not recorded which). The receptors derive from a man between 18 and 29 years old who had mild COVID-19 (a few samples of this study predate the infection). Cell type and time point are not known. CDR3s include the opening cysteine and the closing phenylalanine or tryptophan. Each record gives: J gene, V gene, clone size, D gene, CDR3 protein, CDR3 DNA. A D gene is named only where the DNA matches it firmly. The size of a clone is reported for some rows only, either as once, few or many, or as a class for expanded clones.

J: TRBJ2-5; V: TRBV4-3; size: NA; D: NA; CDR3: CASSLLSRGETQYF; DNA: TGCGCCAGCAGTCTACTCTCCCGGGGTGAGACCCAGTACTTC
J: TRBJ2-4; V: TRBV2; size: many; D: NA; CDR3: CASGYAKNIQYF; DNA: TGTGCCAGCGGGTACGCCAAAAACATTCAGTACTTC
J: TRBJ1-2; V: TRBV4-3; size: NA; D: NA; CDR3: CASSQEVNYGYTF; DNA: TGCGCCAGCAGCCAAGAGGTTAACTATGGCTACACCTTC
J: TRBJ1-1; V: TRBV5-1; size: few; D: TRBD1; CDR3: CASSYTGDTEAFF; DNA: TGCGCCAGCAGCTACACAGGGGACACTGAAGCTTTCTTT
J: TRBJ1-2; V: TRBV6-1; size: many; D: NA; CDR3: CASSDRGNDYGYTF; DNA: TGTGCCAGCAGTGACAGGGGAAACGACTATGGCTACACCTTC
J: TRBJ1-5; V: TRBV5-5; size: many; D: NA; CDR3: CASSPRPVSNQPQHF; DNA: TGTGCCAGCAGCCCCCGGCCGGTTAGCAATCAGCCCCAGCATTTT
J: TRBJ1-1; V: TRBV7-2; size: NA; D: NA; CDR3: CASSLEGGYTEAFF; DNA: TGTGCCAGCAGCTTAGAGGGGGGGTACACTGAAGCTTTCTTT
J: TRBJ2-3; V: TRBV27; size: few; D: NA; CDR3: CASSLGVWSFGTDTQYF; DNA: TGTGCCAGCAGTTTAGGGGTTTGGAGCTTCGGCACAGATACGCAGTATTTT
J: TRBJ2-3; V: TRBV7-8; size: many; D: TRBD2; CDR3: CASSSRGRGDDTQYF; DNA: TGTGCCAGCAGCTCTCGGGGGCGGGGGGATGATACGCAGTATTTT
J: TRBJ2-2; V: TRBV6-2/TRBV6-3; size: few; D: NA; CDR3: CASKITGFTGELFF; DNA: TGTGCCAGCAAAATCACAGGATTCACCGGGGAGCTGTTTTTT
J: TRBJ2-3; V: TRBV6-1; size: few; D: NA; CDR3: CASSEEGTWGKQYF; DNA: TGTGCCAGCAGTGAAGAGGGGACTTGGGGCAAGCAGTATTTT
J: TRBJ2-7; V: TRBV5-1; size: few; D: NA; CDR3: CASSLGRDYFFYEQYF; DNA: TGCGCCAGCAGCTTGGGCAGGGATTATTTCTTCTACGAGCAGTACTTC
J: TRBJ1-1; V: TRBV3-1; size: NA; D: NA; CDR3: CASSQPAGGEAFF; DNA: TGTGCCAGCAGCCAACCTGCGGGAGGTGAAGCTTTCTTT
J: TRBJ2-3; V: TRBV20-1; size: few; D: NA; CDR3: CSAENTDTQYF; DNA: TGCAGTGCAGAAAACACAGATACGCAGTATTTT
J: TRBJ2-1; V: TRBV18; size: NA; D: TRBD1; CDR3: CASSPQDRVYNEQFF; DNA: TGTGCCAGCTCACCACAGGACAGGGTGTACAATGAGCAGTTCTTC
J: TRBJ2-3; V: TRBV5-4; size: many; D: TRBD2; CDR3: CASSSGVAGGRKDTQYF; DNA: TGTGCCAGCAGCTCCGGGGTAGCGGGGGGGCGAAAAGATACGCAGTATTTT
J: TRBJ2-7; V: TRBV5-5; size: once; D: NA; CDR3: CASSYFYEQYF; DNA: TGTGCCAGCAGTTATTTCTACGAGCAGTACTTC
J: TRBJ1-2; V: TRBV5-5; size: NA; D: NA; CDR3: CASSLNGQLLRYGYTF; DNA: TGTGCCAGCAGCTTGAACGGACAGCTCCTGAGATATGGCTACACCTTC
J: TRBJ2-1; V: TRBV7-2; size: many; D: TRBD1; CDR3: CASSPTVTGGAYNEQFF; DNA: TGTGCCAGCAGCCCGACAGTGACAGGGGGGGCCTACAATGAGCAGTTCTTC
J: TRBJ1-1; V: TRBV6-5; size: NA; D: NA; CDR3: CASRPGLDTEAFF; DNA: TGTGCCAGCAGGCCGGGATTGGACACTGAAGCTTTCTTT
J: TRBJ1-2; V: TRBV25-1; size: NA; D: TRBD1; CDR3: CASSAQGDRHYYGYTF; DNA: TGTGCCAGCAGTGCACAAGGGGACAGGCACTACTATGGCTACACCTTC
J: TRBJ2-1; V: TRBV5-1; size: NA; D: TRBD1; CDR3: CASKAGTGGYNEQFF; DNA: TGCGCCAGCAAAGCCGGGACAGGGGGCTACAATGAGCAGTTCTTC
J: TRBJ1-4; V: TRBV20-1; size: few; D: NA; CDR3: CSASPGADNEKLFF; DNA: TGCAGTGCTTCTCCGGGGGCAGATAATGAAAAACTGTTTTTT
J: TRBJ1-6; V: TRBV20-1; size: few; D: NA; CDR3: CSARRAPGSPLHF; DNA: TGCAGTGCTAGAAGAGCACCAGGGTCACCCCTCCACTTT
J: TRBJ1-4; V: TRBV29-1; size: few; D: TRBD1; CDR3: CSVFQGANEKLFF; DNA: TGCAGCGTGTTCCAGGGGGCGAATGAAAAACTGTTTTTT
J: TRBJ2-1; V: TRBV5-1; size: many; D: TRBD2; CDR3: CASSGPGLGYNEQFF; DNA: TGCGCCAGCAGCGGCCCGGGACTAGGCTACAATGAGCAGTTCTTC
J: TRBJ1-4; V: TRBV18; size: few; D: TRBD1; CDR3: CASSPPGQGAEKLFF; DNA: TGTGCCAGCTCACCACCCGGACAGGGGGCTGAAAAACTGTTTTTT
J: TRBJ2-2; V: TRBV30; size: NA; D: NA; CDR3: CAWTQGANTGELFF; DNA: TGTGCCTGGACCCAGGGTGCGAACACCGGGGAGCTGTTTTTT
J: TRBJ2-1; V: TRBV5-1; size: few; D: NA; CDR3: CASSLDRPNEQFF; DNA: TGCGCCAGCAGCTTAGACAGACCGAATGAGCAGTTCTTC
J: TRBJ2-2; V: TRBV18; size: NA; D: NA; CDR3: CASSLQAAPGELFF; DNA: TGTGCCAGCTCACTGCAGGCAGCCCCCGGGGAGCTGTTTTTT
J: TRBJ1-6; V: TRBV9; size: many; D: NA; CDR3: CASRGVDSPLHF; DNA: TGTGCCAGCAGGGGGGTTGATTCACCCCTCCACTTT
J: TRBJ2-3; V: TRBV30; size: many; D: NA; CDR3: CAWSVGGDTQYF; DNA: TGTGCCTGGAGTGTAGGGGGGGATACGCAGTATTTT
J: TRBJ1-5; V: TRBV12-3/TRBV12-4; size: many; D: NA; CDR3: CASSASNQPQHF; DNA: TGTGCCAGCAGCGCTAGCAATCAGCCCCAGCATTTT
J: TRBJ2-5; V: TRBV4-1; size: few; D: NA; CDR3: CASSQNSPGTQYF; DNA: TGCGCCAGCAGCCAAAACAGCCCCGGGACCCAGTACTTC
J: TRBJ2-1; V: TRBV28; size: NA; D: NA; CDR3: CASTDLWRGQFF; DNA: TGTGCCAGCACGGACTTGTGGAGGGGGCAGTTCTTC
J: TRBJ2-7; V: TRBV6-2/TRBV6-3; size: NA; D: NA; CDR3: CASSRPTTYEQYF; DNA: TGTGCCAGCAGTAGGCCTACGACCTACGAGCAGTACTTC
J: TRBJ2-1; V: TRBV29-1; size: few; D: TRBD1; CDR3: CSVGTGQGVGEQFF; DNA: TGCAGCGTTGGTACAGGACAGGGGGTTGGTGAGCAGTTCTTC
J: TRBJ1-1; V: TRBV4-3; size: NA; D: NA; CDR3: CASSQQGPQNTEAFF; DNA: TGCGCCAGCAGCCAACAGGGGCCCCAGAACACTGAAGCTTTCTTT
J: TRBJ2-3; V: TRBV15; size: few; D: NA; CDR3: CATSRGRTSREYF; DNA: TGTGCCACCAGCAGGGGGAGGACGTCCCGGGAGTATTTT
J: TRBJ1-2; V: TRBV18; size: NA; D: NA; CDR3: CASSPRTSDGYTF; DNA: TGTGCCAGCTCACCCCGGACGTCGGATGGCTACACCTTC
J: TRBJ2-3; V: TRBV5-1; size: few; D: NA; CDR3: CASTDGDTQYF; DNA: TGCGCCAGCACGGATGGGGATACGCAGTATTTT
J: TRBJ2-1; V: TRBV12-3/TRBV12-4; size: many; D: TRBD1; CDR3: CASSLGAGGYEQFF; DNA: TGTGCCAGCAGTTTAGGGGCAGGGGGCTATGAGCAGTTCTTC
J: TRBJ2-1; V: TRBV4-2; size: many; D: TRBD2; CDR3: CASSQGPSGGAYNEQFF; DNA: TGTGCCAGCAGCCAAGGTCCGAGCGGGGGGGCTTACAATGAGCAGTTCTTC
J: TRBJ1-1; V: TRBV12-3/TRBV12-4; size: many; D: NA; CDR3: CASRTGLMNTEAFF; DNA: TGTGCCAGCAGGACGGGACTTATGAACACTGAAGCTTTCTTT
J: TRBJ2-5; V: TRBV20-1; size: few; D: NA; CDR3: CSTISAGSSQETQYF; DNA: TGCAGTACCATTTCGGCAGGGTCGTCCCAAGAGACCCAGTACTTC